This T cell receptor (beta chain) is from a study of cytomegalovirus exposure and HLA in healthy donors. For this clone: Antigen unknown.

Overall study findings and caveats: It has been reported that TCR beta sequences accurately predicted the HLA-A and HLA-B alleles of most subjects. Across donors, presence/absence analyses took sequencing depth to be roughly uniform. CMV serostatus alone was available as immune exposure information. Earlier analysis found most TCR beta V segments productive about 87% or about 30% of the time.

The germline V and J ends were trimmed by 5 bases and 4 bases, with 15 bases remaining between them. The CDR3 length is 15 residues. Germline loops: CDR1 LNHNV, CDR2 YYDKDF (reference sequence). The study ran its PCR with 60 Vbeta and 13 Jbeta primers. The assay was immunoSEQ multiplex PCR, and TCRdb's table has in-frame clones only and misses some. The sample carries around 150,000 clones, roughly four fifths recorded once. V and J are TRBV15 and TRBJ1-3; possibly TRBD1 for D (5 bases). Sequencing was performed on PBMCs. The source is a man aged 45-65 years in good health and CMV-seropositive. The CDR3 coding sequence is TGTGCCACCAGCTCAATGACAGCCATCGGAAACACCATATATTTT. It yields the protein CATSSMTAIGNTIYF.